Listed below are T cell receptor beta chains from one sample, sequenced in a study of cytomegalovirus exposure and HLA in healthy donors. This table comes from immunoSEQ multiplex PCR, and its TCRdb copy is limited to in-frame clones, with some not included. The sample carries more than 85,000 clones, about 86% recorded once. Sequenced: PBMCs. The receptors were gathered from a man aged 35 to 55 in good health and CMV-seronegative. CDR3s include the opening cysteine and the closing phenylalanine or tryptophan. Fields, in order: CDR3 length, D gene, V gene, J gene, clone size, CDR3 protein, CDR3 DNA. A D gene is named only where the DNA matches it firmly. Part of the rows lack a size; the others show once, few, many or a class for expanded clones.

16	.	TRBV4-2	TRBJ1-1	.	CASSHPSSGGNTEAFF	TGTGCCAGCAGCCATCCTTCGTCGGGGGGGAACACTGAAGCTTTCTTT
17	.	TRBV7-8	TRBJ1-5	.	CASSPEGARDGWQPQHF	TGTGCCAGCAGCCCAGAAGGCGCCAGGGATGGATGGCAGCCCCAGCATTTT
16	.	TRBV5-1	TRBJ2-7	.	CASSSGAGASSYEQYF	TGCGCCAGCAGCTCCGGAGCAGGGGCGAGCTCCTACGAGCAGTACTTC
15	.	TRBV7-6	TRBJ2-7	.	CASSLGVGQSYEQYF	TGTGCCAGCAGCTTAGGTGTTGGACAGTCCTACGAGCAGTACTTC
16	TRBD1	TRBV29-1	TRBJ1-1	once	CSVETGQGEESTEAFF	TGCAGCGTTGAAACGGGACAGGGGGAGGAGAGCACTGAAGCTTTCTTT
16	.	TRBV7-7	TRBJ2-1	.	CASSLGGGAVDNEQFF	TGTGCCAGCAGCTTAGGGGGGGGCGCAGTGGACAATGAGCAGTTCTTC
15	TRBD1	TRBV9	TRBJ1-5	.	CASSAGQGNNQPQHF	TGTGCCAGCAGCGCGGGACAGGGGAATAATCAGCCCCAGCATTTT
14	.	TRBV25-1	TRBJ2-2	.	CASSGSGVGGELFF	TGTGCCAGCAGTGGTTCGGGGGTCGGGGGGGAGCTGTTTTTT
15	.	TRBV4-3	TRBJ1-2	.	CASSQGLPGNHGYTF	TGCGCCAGCAGCCAAGGTCTTCCGGGAAACCATGGCTACACCTTC
16	.	TRBV5-5	TRBJ1-5	.	CASSTGGGFSNQPQHF	TGTGCCAGCAGCACCGGCGGAGGGTTCAGCAATCAGCCCCAGCATTTT
15	.	TRBV7-2	TRBJ1-5	few	CASSADRNSNQPQHF	TGTGCCAGCAGCGCAGACAGGAATAGCAATCAGCCCCAGCATTTT
13	.	TRBV2	TRBJ1-5	few	CASSIRGDQPQHF	TGTGCCAGCAGTATAAGGGGCGATCAGCCCCAGCATTTT
15	TRBD1	TRBV6-5	TRBJ2-7	few	CASSYPTGGRYEQYF	TGTGCCAGCAGTTACCCGACAGGGGGAAGGTACGAGCAGTACTTC
13	.	TRBV5-1	TRBJ2-2	once	CASDARGAGELFF	TGCGCCAGCGACGCCAGGGGAGCCGGGGAGCTGTTTTTT
16	.	TRBV2	TRBJ1-3	.	CASSGLRGGDGNTIYF	TGTGCCAGCAGTGGACTTAGGGGGGGAGATGGAAACACCATATATTTT
16	.	TRBV4-3	TRBJ2-1	few	CASSQAIGGGYNEQFF	TGCGCCAGCAGCCAAGCAATAGGGGGGGGTTACAATGAGCAGTTCTTC
17	.	TRBV7-2	TRBJ2-7	.	CASSLRDSGFGSYEQYF	TGTGCCAGCAGCCTCCGTGATTCGGGTTTTGGATCCTACGAGCAGTACTTC
13	.	TRBV6-6	TRBJ1-1	once	CASSYRGDTEAFF	TGTGCCAGCAGTTACCGGGGGGACACTGAAGCTTTCTTT
13	.	TRBV11-3	TRBJ2-1	once	CATQGPGNNEQFF	TGTGCCACCCAGGGGCCAGGAAACAATGAGCAGTTCTTC
14	TRBD1	TRBV6-1	TRBJ2-7	.	CASSPGTGGDEQYF	TGTGCCAGCAGCCCCGGGACAGGGGGCGACGAGCAGTACTTC
17	.	TRBV7-2	TRBJ1-1	.	CASSLASGGTGNTEAFF	TGTGCCAGCAGCTTAGCGTCTGGCGGAACAGGTAACACTGAAGCTTTCTTT
15	.	TRBV18	TRBJ1-4	.	CASSPLSGTGEKLFF	TGTGCCAGCTCACCACTTTCCGGGACTGGTGAAAAACTGTTTTTT
16	TRBD2	TRBV5-1	TRBJ2-3	.	CASSSGTSGGVDTQYF	TGCGCCAGCAGCTCTGGGACTAGCGGGGGGGTAGATACGCAGTATTTT
15	TRBD1	TRBV6-1	TRBJ1-6	.	CASSVTGQPYSPLHF	TGTGCCAGCAGCGTTACGGGACAGCCATATTCACCCCTCCACTTT
18	TRBD1	TRBV27	TRBJ1-1	.	CASSLLGQGVSRNTEAFF	TGTGCCAGCAGTTTATTAGGACAGGGGGTATCAAGGAACACTGAAGCTTTCTTT
12	.	TRBV2	TRBJ1-2	.	CASSEARVGYTF	TGTGCCAGCAGTGAAGCGAGGGTCGGCTACACCTTC
15	TRBD1	TRBV28	TRBJ1-2	.	CASRSGTASNYGYTF	TGTGCCAGCAGGTCCGGGACAGCCAGTAACTATGGCTACACCTTC
15	TRBD1	TRBV30	TRBJ1-1	.	CAWSTLTGGRAEAFF	TGTGCCTGGAGTACCCTGACAGGGGGCAGGGCTGAAGCTTTCTTT
15	.	TRBV28	TRBJ2-7	.	CASSFDTGPPYEQYF	TGTGCCAGCAGTTTTGACACAGGGCCCCCCTACGAGCAGTACTTC
15	TRBD1	TRBV7-2	TRBJ1-6	.	CASSPLTGGMSPLHF	TGTGCCAGCAGCCCGCTGACAGGGGGCATGTCACCCCTCCACTTT
15	TRBD1	TRBV18	TRBJ2-7	.	CASSRLGGLEDEQYF	TGTGCCAGCTCACGCCTAGGGGGCTTGGAGGACGAGCAGTACTTC
15	.	TRBV5-8	TRBJ2-7	.	CASSLGQRSSYEQYF	TGTGCCAGCAGCTTGGGACAGCGATCCTCCTACGAGCAGTACTTC
16	TRBD2	TRBV7-9	TRBJ2-3	.	CASSLAAGGSTDTQYF	TGTGCCAGCAGCTTAGCAGCGGGGGGCAGCACAGATACGCAGTATTTT
18	.	TRBV19	TRBJ2-1	.	CASNMDREKRGYRDEQFF	TGTGCCAGTAATATGGACAGGGAGAAGCGGGGCTACAGGGATGAGCAGTTCTTC
13	.	TRBV7-2	TRBJ2-5	.	CASRRGASETQYF	TGTGCCAGCAGGCGTGGGGCCTCAGAGACCCAGTACTTC
15	.	TRBV14	TRBJ1-6	.	CASSQVWGGKSPLHF	TGTGCCAGCAGCCAAGTTTGGGGGGGGAAGTCACCCCTCCACTTT
14	.	TRBV27	TRBJ1-6	.	CASSLRQVVSPLHF	TGTGCCAGCAGTTTAAGACAGGTGGTATCGCCCCTCCACTTT
17	TRBD1	TRBV5-1	TRBJ1-3	.	CASSLDPTGKGGNTIYF	TGCGCCAGCAGCTTGGATCCGACAGGGAAGGGCGGAAACACCATATATTTT
14	TRBD1	TRBV7-8	TRBJ1-4	once	CASSFRGRGEKLFF	TGTGCCAGCAGCTTCAGGGGGCGCGGTGAAAAACTGTTTTTT